Here is one T cell receptor (beta chain) with its context. Germline V lookup: CDR1 SGHAT, CDR2 FQNNGV. The V end lost 3 bases, the J end lost 2 bases, and 4 bases lay between the germline ends. The CDR3 has 12 amino acids. Per the study methods: Counts of nucleated cells, estimated from reference gene primer amplification, were obtained. The protocol was immunoSEQ multiplex PCR, while the TCRdb copy is restricted to in-frame clones and leaves out a portion. Clonal size and the V and J genes are those of that table, whereas D and trimming came from the DNA. The top ten hold roughly 5% of the sample, which has some 220,000 clones, about 83% seen once. The data derive from a study of blood T cell repertoires in COVID-19. Overall study context: The origin of the acute and convalescent COVID-19 samples was the United States, Italy and Spain. Sources were T cells, B-cell-depleted T cells, or PBMCs; the material itself was cDNA or gDNA.

The TCR was taken from a human donor in a cohort sampled during active COVID-19. The specimen was peripheral blood. V is TRBV11-2 and J is TRBJ2-5, with D unclear. The CDR3 loop is CASSLYQETQYF. Here the CDR3 DNA reads TGTGCCAGCAGCTTGTATCAAGAGACCCAGTACTTC.